This section outlines one T cell receptor beta chain sequence together with its context. The antigen remains unidentified. TCRdb itself ran the 5' RACE reads through MiXCR, one entry per CDR3 protein. In the table there are fewer than 650,000 distinct CDR3 sequences, under 8.5% of which are singletons. This sample is drawn from a study of identical twins. Findings of the study overall: In beta out-of-frame sequences, the excess sharing between twins was weaker. Cord blood's abundant beta clonotypes had fewer insertions, unlike memory repertoires. Findings depended on cross-sectional statistics rather than tracking the same donors.

The donors were all healthy and Caucasian. Germline V gene sequence: CDR1 SGHKS, CDR2 YYEKEE (reference sequence). With 4 bases removed from V and 2 bases from J, the gap between germline ends came to 18 bases. The CDR3 spans 17 residues. Another study also made use of these data, one on yellow fever vaccine responses in identical twins.

This receptor was obtained from a woman younger than 35 in good health. The source material was PBMCs. The chain is built from TRBV5-5 and TRBJ2-2; tentatively, D is TRBD1 (7 bases). In nucleotides, the CDR3 is TGTGCCAGCAGCCTGCGGGACAGTTCCTTTAACACCGGGGAGCTGTTTTTT. This translates into CASSLRDSSFNTGELFF.